These T cell receptor beta chains were read from a single sample in a study of blood T cell repertoires in COVID-19. Libraries were prepared by immunoSEQ multiplex PCR; TCRdb keeps only in-frame clonotypes and omits some of them. The sample has a few hundred thousand clones; 80% to 90% are singletons. What was sequenced was PBMCs or T cells enriched from blood (not recorded which). Every receptor here comes from a woman between 18 and 29 years old who had recovered from COVID-19. CDR3s include the opening cysteine and the closing phenylalanine or tryptophan. A D gene is named only where the DNA matches it firmly. Size is stated for part of the rows, as once, few or many counts, or as a class when the clone is expanded.

DNA,CDR3,V,size,D,J
TGTGCCAGCTCACCGGGACTAGCGGGGGCCGGGGGCTACAATGAGCAGTTCTTC,CASSPGLAGAGGYNEQFF,TRBV18,-,TRBD2,TRBJ2-1
TGCGCCAGCAGCCAAGATGTCAATTCTAACTATGGCTACACCTTC,CASSQDVNSNYGYTF,TRBV4-3,-,-,TRBJ1-2
TGCGCCAGCAGTCCCCGGCCGGGACAGGGAGTCGATAATTCACCCCTCCACTTT,CASSPRPGQGVDNSPLHF,TRBV23-1,once,TRBD1,TRBJ1-6
TGTGCCAGCAGTGACTCGATTTGGGGAGAGCCCCAGCATTTT,CASSDSIWGEPQHF,TRBV6-4,-,-,TRBJ1-5
TGCAGTGCTAGTGAACAGTCGCGTGGCTACACCTTC,CSASEQSRGYTF,TRBV20-1,-,-,TRBJ1-2
TGTGCCAGCAGCCTCTTTCAGGGATCTGGGGCCAACGTCCTGACTTTC,CASSLFQGSGANVLTF,TRBV7-9,-,-,TRBJ2-6
TGTGCCAGCAGTAAAAAGGGGCCTCTTCATCACTATGGCTACACCTTC,CASSKKGPLHHYGYTF,TRBV28,-,-,TRBJ1-2
TGTGCCAGCAGCTCAGAGGGGACAGTGGGAGAAAAACTGTTTTTT,CASSSEGTVGEKLFF,TRBV7-9,-,TRBD1,TRBJ1-4
TGTGCCAGCAGTTCGCATTGGACAGGAAAAGCTAACTATGGCTACACCTTC,CASSSHWTGKANYGYTF,TRBV28,-,TRBD1,TRBJ1-2
TGTGCCAGCAGCCAAGATGGGCCTTCAGGAAACACCATATATTTT,CASSQDGPSGNTIYF,TRBV4-2,-,-,TRBJ1-3
TGTGCCAGCACAAGCAACTCGAACACTGAAGCTTTCTTT,CASTSNSNTEAFF,TRBV2,-,-,TRBJ1-1
TGTGCCAGCAGCTCGGAGGCGGCATCAGATACGCAGTATTTT,CASSSEAASDTQYF,TRBV11-2,-,-,TRBJ2-3
TGTGCCAGCAGCTTAGGTCAGGGGGCCCACGAGCAGTACTTC,CASSLGQGAHEQYF,TRBV7-2,-,TRBD1,TRBJ2-7
TGTGCCAGCAGCGTGGAGACAGTTAACGGGGAGCTGTTTTTT,CASSVETVNGELFF,TRBV9,-,-,TRBJ2-2
TGCGCCAGCAGCTCCCTGGGACAGGGCTACGAGCAGTACTTC,CASSSLGQGYEQYF,TRBV5-1,-,TRBD1,TRBJ2-7
TGTGCCAGCAGTAGCATCAACAATGAGCAGTTCTTC,CASSSINNEQFF,TRBV6-2/TRBV6-3,once,-,TRBJ2-1
TGTGCCAGCAGCTTAGGAGCGGGGAACACTGAAGCTTTCTTT,CASSLGAGNTEAFF,TRBV7-9,-,-,TRBJ1-1
TGTGCCAGCCGGGGGACTAGCGGGTTAGAGGAGACCCAGTACTTC,CASRGTSGLEETQYF,TRBV27,-,TRBD2,TRBJ2-5
TGTGCCAGCAGCGTGTCTCTAGCGGGGCCCTACAATGAGCAGTTCTTC,CASSVSLAGPYNEQFF,TRBV9,-,TRBD2,TRBJ2-1
TGTGCCAGCAGCCGGACTAGCGAGACCTACGAGCAGTACTTC,CASSRTSETYEQYF,TRBV5-4,once,TRBD2,TRBJ2-7
TGTGCCAGTAGTACCCAATCTACTAGCGGCCCTTACAATGAGCAGTTCTTC,CASSTQSTSGPYNEQFF,TRBV19,few,TRBD2,TRBJ2-1
TGTGCCAGTAGTCCGAGCGGGTCTTATGGAGAGACCCAGTACTTC,CASSPSGSYGETQYF,TRBV19,-,-,TRBJ2-5
TGTGCCAGCTCACAGGGGATGAACACTGAAGCTTTCTTT,CASSQGMNTEAFF,TRBV18,-,-,TRBJ1-1
TGTGCCAGTAGTATAGGAGTAGCGGGAGGTTATGAGCAGTTCTTC,CASSIGVAGGYEQFF,TRBV19,-,TRBD2,TRBJ2-1
TGTGCCAGCAGCCCACAGGAGGGGGCAGTTAATGAGCAGTTCTTC,CASSPQEGAVNEQFF,TRBV2,-,-,TRBJ2-1
TGTGCCAGCAGTTACAGGGGTAACACTGAAGCTTTCTTT,CASSYRGNTEAFF,TRBV27,few,TRBD1,TRBJ1-1
TGCAGCGTTGAAGATCTGACTGGGGGGGGCGATTACTACAATGAGCAGTTCTTC,CSVEDLTGGGDYYNEQFF,TRBV29-1,-,-,TRBJ2-1
TGTGCCAGCACCCCCGGGGGGGGGTTTGGCTACACCTTC,CASTPGGGFGYTF,TRBV12-3/TRBV12-4,-,-,TRBJ1-2